This T cell receptor beta chain was documented in a study of T cells expressing NK-cell markers. At the level of the study: It was sorted CD3+CD56+NKG2C+, CD3+CD56+NKG2C- and CD3+CD56-NKG2C+ T cells that supplied the TCR beta repertoires.

Remarks on this clonotype: The target antigen is unknown.

The CDR3 length is 14 residues. Study-level points and caveats: Dominant NKG2C+ clonotypes made up roughly 1.0-7.5% of CD8+ T cells in a handful of donors.

TCR beta cDNA was made by 5'RACE template switching with UMIs. TCRdb re-called the 5' RACE reads and shows each CDR3 protein once, DNA omitted. This repertoire includes just under 150,000 distinct CDR3 sequences. V usage is TRBV12-3 or TRBV12-4 and J usage is TRBJ2-2; TCRdb reports TRBD1, a call that lacks DNA to check it against. Sequencing was done on a sample of blood T cells: a sorted CD56 or NKG2C T cell subset, CD4+ or CD8+ T cells, or bulk PBMC T cells (not recorded which). The TCR comes from a man aged 18 to 30 in good health. CDR3 region: CASSWGPGTGELFF.